What follows is one T cell receptor beta chain and its context. Its antigen is as yet unknown. The sample comes from a study of CD8+ T cells in alopecia areata. Whole-study context: Dosing spanned 6 to 18 months on tofacitinib, then 6 months off drug.

Findings and caveats of the study: Elevated clonality characterized lesional scalp relative to normal scalp, particularly in alopecia totalis/universalis. TCRs were shared less clearly across patients than in mice, possibly for HLA-related reasons.

V dropped 5 bases and J dropped 4; count of bases not matched to a gene: 7. Per germline, CDR1 GTSNPN and CDR2 SVGIG (reference sequence). The CDR3 totals 14 residues. In each case, RNA was isolated and then reverse transcribed into cDNA as the sequencing template. Profiling relied on immunoSEQ multiplex PCR, and the TCRdb table lists in-frame clones only, not all of them. Of about 120,000 clones listed, 49% are singletons. Specimen: CD8+ T cells sorted from blood, collected at week 0. This chain joins TRBV30 and TRBJ1-3; 8 bases agree with TRBD1. This TCR was sampled from a human donor with alopecia areata. The CDR3 reads CAWDPTGVGNTIYF. The CDR3 DNA reads as TGTGCCTGGGATCCGACAGGGGTCGGAAACACCATATATTTT.